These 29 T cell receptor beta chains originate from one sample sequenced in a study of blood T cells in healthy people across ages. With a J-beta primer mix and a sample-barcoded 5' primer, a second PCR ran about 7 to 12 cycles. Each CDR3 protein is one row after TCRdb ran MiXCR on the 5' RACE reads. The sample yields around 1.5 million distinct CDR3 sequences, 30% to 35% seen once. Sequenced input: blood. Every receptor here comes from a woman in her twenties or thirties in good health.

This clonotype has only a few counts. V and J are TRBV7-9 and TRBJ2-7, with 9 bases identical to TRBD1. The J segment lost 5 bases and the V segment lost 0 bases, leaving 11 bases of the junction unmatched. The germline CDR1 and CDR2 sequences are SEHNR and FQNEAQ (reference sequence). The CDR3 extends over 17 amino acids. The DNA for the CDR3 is TGTGCCAGCAGCTTAGCTCCATCGACAGGGGGGGACCACGAGCAGTACTTC. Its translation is CASSLAPSTGGDHEQYF.

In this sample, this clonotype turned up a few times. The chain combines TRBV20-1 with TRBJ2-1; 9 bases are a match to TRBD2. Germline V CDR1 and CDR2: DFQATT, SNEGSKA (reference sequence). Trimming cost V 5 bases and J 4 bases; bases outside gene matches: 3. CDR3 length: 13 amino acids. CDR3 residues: CSAWGLAYNEQFF. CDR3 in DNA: TGCAGTGCTTGGGGACTAGCTTACAATGAGCAGTTCTTC.

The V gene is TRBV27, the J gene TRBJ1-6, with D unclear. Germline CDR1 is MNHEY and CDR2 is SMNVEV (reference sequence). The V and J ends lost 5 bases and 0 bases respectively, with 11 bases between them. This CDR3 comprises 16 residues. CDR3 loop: CASSGLPSSYNSPLHF. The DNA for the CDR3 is TGTGCCAGCAGTGGCCTCCCGAGCTCCTATAATTCACCCCTCCACTTT.

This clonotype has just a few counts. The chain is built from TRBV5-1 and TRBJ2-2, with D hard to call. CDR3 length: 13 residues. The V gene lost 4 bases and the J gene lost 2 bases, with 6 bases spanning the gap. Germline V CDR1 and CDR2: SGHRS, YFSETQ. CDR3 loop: CASSIDNTGELFF. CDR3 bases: TGCGCCAGCAGCATAGACAACACCGGGGAGCTGTTTTTT. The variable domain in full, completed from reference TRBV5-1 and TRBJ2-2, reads KAGVTQTPRYLIKTRGQQVTLSCSPISGHRSVSWYQQTPGQGLQFLFEYFSETQRNKGNFPGRFSGRQFSNSRSEMNVSTLELGDSALYLCASSIDNTGELFFGEGSRLTVL.

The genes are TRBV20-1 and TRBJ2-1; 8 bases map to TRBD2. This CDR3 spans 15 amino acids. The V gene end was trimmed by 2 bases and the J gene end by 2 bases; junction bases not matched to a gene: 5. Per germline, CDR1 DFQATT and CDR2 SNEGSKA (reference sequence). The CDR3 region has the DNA TGCAGTGCTAGAACCAGCGGGAGTACCTACAATGAGCAGTTCTTC. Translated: CSARTSGSTYNEQFF.

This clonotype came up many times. The CDR3 region has the DNA TGTGCCAGCAGCCAAGATGATGCCGGGACCTACGAGCAGTACTTC. It translates to CASSQDDAGTYEQYF. The chain uses TRBV4-2 and TRBJ2-7; D perhaps matches TRBD2 (5 bases). CDR3 length equals 15 residues. With 0 bases removed from V and 2 bases from J, the gap between germline ends came to 11 bases. The germline V gene has CDR1 LGHNA and CDR2 YNFKEQ.

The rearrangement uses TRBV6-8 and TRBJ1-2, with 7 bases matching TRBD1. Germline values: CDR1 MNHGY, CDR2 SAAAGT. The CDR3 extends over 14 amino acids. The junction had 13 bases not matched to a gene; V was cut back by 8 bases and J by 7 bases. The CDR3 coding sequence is TGTGCCAGCCCGGGGGCAGGGGGTTTCGGTGGCTACACCTTC. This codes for CASPGAGGFGGYTF.

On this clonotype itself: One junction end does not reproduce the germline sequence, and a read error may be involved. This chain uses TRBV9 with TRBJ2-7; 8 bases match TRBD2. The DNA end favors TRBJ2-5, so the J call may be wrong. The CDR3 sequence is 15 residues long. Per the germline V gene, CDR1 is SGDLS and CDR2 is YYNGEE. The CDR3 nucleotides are TGTGCCGGCAGCGTTAGTAGCGGGGAAGGGGAGACCCAGTACTTC. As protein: CAGSVSSGEGETQYF.

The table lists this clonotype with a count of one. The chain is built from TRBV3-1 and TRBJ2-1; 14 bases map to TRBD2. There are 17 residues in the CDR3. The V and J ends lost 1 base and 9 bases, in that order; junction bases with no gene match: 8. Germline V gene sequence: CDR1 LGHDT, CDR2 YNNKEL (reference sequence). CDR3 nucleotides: TGTGCCAGCAGCCAAGTACTGACTAGCGGGGGGGCCTCTGAGCAGTTCTTC. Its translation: CASSQVLTSGGASEQFF.

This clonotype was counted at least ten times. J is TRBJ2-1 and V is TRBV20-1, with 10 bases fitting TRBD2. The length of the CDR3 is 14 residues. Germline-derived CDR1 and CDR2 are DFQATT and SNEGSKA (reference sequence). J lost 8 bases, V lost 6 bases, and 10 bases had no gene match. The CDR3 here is CSAKSGGELYEQFF. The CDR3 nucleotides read TGCAGTGCGAAGAGCGGGGGGGAACTTTATGAGCAGTTCTTC.

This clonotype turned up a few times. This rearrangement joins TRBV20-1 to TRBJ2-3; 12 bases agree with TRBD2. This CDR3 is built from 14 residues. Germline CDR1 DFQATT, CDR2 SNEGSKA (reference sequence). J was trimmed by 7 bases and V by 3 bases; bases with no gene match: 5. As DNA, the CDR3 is TGCAGTGCTAGTCCTAGCGGGGGGGCAAATACGCAGTATTTT. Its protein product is CSASPSGGANTQYF.

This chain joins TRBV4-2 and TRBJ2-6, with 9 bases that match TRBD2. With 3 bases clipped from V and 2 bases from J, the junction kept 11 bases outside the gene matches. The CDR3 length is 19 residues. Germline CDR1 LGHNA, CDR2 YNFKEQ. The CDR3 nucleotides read TGTGCCAGCAGCCAGCTCCTAGCGGGACGTTACCCTGGGGCCAACGTCCTGACTTTC. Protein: CASSQLLAGRYPGANVLTF.

CDR3 nucleotides: TGTGCCAGCAGTTACGACAACAATGAGCAGTTCTTC. Protein: CASSYDNNEQFF. The chain has TRBV28 and TRBJ2-1; D unresolved. The CDR3 contains 12 residues. V lost 4 bases and J lost 5, with 6 bases in between. CDR1 and CDR2 from the germline V gene are MDHEN and SYDVKM.

CDR3 coding DNA: TGTGCCAGCAGCCTCGGGGTAATAGCGGGCACAGATACGCAGTATTTT. Protein sequence: CASSLGVIAGTDTQYF. The chain employs TRBV6-2 or TRBV6-3 and TRBJ2-3, with D tentatively TRBD2 (6 bases). This CDR3 is built from 16 residues. Trimming left V 6 bases short and J 1 base short, with 17 bases between. CDR1 MNHEY and CDR2 SVGEGT come from the germline V gene.

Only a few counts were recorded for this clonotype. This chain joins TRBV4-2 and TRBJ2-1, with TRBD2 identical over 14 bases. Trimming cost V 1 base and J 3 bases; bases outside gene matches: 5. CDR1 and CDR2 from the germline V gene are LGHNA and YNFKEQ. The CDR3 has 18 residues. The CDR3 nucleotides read TGTGCCAGCAGCCAAGTAGGACTAGCGGGGGGATACTACAATGAGCAGTTCTTC. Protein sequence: CASSQVGLAGGYYNEQFF.

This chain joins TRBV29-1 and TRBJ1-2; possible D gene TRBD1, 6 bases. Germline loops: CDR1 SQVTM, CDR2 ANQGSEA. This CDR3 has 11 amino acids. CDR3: CGADPGEGYTF. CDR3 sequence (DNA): TGCGGCGCGGACCCAGGGGAAGGCTACACCTTC.

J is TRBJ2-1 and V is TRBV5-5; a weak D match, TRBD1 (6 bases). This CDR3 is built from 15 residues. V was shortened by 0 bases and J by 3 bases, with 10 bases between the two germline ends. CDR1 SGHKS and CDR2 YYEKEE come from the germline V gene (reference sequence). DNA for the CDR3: TGTGCCAGCAGCTTGGAGACAGGACACTACAATGAGCAGTTCTTC. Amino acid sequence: CASSLETGHYNEQFF.

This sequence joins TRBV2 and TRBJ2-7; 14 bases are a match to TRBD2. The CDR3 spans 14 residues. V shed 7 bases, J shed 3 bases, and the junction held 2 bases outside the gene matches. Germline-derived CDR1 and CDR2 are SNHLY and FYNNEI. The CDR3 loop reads CASTGTSGGYEQYF. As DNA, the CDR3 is TGTGCCAGCACCGGGACTAGCGGGGGCTACGAGCAGTACTTC.

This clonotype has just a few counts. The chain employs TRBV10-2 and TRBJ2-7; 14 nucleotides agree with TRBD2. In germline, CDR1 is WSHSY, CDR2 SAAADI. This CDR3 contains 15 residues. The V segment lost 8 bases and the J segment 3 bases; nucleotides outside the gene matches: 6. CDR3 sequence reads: CASATSGRAGYEQYF. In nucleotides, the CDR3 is TGCGCCAGCGCGACTAGCGGGAGGGCCGGCTACGAGCAGTACTTC.

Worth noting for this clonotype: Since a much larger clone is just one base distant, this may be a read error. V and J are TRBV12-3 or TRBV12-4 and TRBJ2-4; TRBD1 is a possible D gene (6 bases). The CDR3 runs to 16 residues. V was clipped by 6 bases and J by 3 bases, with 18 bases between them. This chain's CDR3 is CASRQGDGLGKNIQYF. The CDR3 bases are TGTGCCAGCAGACAGGGCGACGGTCTCGGCAAAAACATTCAGTACTTC.

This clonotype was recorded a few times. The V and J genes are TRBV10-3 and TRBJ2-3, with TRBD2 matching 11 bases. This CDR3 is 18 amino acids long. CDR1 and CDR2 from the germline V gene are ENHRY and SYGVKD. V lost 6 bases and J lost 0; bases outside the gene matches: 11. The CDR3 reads CAIRRTSGGAASTDTQYF. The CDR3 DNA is TGTGCCATCAGGCGAACTAGCGGGGGTGCCGCTAGCACAGATACGCAGTATTTT.

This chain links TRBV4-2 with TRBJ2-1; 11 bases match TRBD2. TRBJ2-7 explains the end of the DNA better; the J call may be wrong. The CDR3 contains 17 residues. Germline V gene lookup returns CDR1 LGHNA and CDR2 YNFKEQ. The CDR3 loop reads CASSPGTSGSRYNEQYF. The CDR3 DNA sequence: TGTGCCAGCAGCCCCGGTACTAGCGGGAGTCGCTACAATGAGCAGTACTTC.

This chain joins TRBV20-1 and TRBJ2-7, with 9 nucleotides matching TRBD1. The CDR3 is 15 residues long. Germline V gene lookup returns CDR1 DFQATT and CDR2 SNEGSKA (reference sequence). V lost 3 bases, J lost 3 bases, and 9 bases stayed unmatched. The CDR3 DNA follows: TGCAGTGCTAGGGGCCGTACAGGGGGCTTCTACGAGCAGTACTTC. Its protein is CSARGRTGGFYEQYF.

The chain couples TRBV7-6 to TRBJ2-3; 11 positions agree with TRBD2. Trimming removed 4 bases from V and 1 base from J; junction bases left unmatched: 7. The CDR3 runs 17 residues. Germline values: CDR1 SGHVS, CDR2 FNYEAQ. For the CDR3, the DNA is TGTGCCAGCAGCTCCATTTTGGGACTAGCGGGCACAGATACGCAGTATTTT. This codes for CASSSILGLAGTDTQYF. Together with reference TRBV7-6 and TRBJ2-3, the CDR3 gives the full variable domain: GAGVSQSPRYKVTKRGQDVALRCDPISGHVSLYWYRQALGQGPEFLTYFNYEAQQDKSGLPNDRFSAERPEGSISTLTIQRTEQRDSAMYRCASSSILGLAGTDTQYFGPGTRLTVL.

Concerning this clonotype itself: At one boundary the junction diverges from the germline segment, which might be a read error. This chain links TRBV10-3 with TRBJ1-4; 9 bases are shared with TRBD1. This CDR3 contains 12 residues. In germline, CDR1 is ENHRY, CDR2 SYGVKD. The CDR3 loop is CATGQGREELFF. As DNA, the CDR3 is TGTGCCACAGGACAGGGGCGTGAAGAACTGTTTTTT.

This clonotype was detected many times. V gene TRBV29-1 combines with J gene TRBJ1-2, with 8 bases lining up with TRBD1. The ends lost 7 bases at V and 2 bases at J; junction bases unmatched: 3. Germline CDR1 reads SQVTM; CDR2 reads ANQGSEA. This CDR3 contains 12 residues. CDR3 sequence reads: CSGGDRNYGYTF. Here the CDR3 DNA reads TGCAGCGGGGGGGACAGGAACTATGGCTACACCTTC.

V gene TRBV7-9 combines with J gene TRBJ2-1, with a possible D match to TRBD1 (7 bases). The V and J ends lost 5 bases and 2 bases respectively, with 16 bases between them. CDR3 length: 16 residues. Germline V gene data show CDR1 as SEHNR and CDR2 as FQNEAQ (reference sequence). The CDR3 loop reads CASSPEGASAYNEQFF. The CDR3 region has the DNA TGTGCCAGCAGCCCAGAGGGGGCTAGCGCCTACAATGAGCAGTTCTTC.

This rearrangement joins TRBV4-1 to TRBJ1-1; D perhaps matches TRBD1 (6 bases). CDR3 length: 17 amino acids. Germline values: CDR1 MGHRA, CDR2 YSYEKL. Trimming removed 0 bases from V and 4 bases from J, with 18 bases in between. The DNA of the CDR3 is TGCGCCAGCAGCCAAGATCCGTTGGCGGGCAGGGGCACTGAAGCTTTCTTT. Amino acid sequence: CASSQDPLAGRGTEAFF.

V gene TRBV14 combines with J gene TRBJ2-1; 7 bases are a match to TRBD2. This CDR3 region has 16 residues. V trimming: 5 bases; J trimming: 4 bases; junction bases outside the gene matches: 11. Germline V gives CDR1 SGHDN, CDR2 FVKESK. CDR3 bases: TGTGCCAGCAGCGTAGGGGACTACCTACGATACAATGAGCAGTTCTTC. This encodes CASSVGDYLRYNEQFF.